The sequence of this TCR beta chain was determined in a study of TIL therapy for anti-PD-1-resistant metastatic lung cancer. Study-level background: Tumors carried a median about 1.5 non-synonymous mutations per megabase.

Time point meaning: pre-treatment sample, taken before nivolumab and TIL therapy. Tumor tissue came from excised metastases, mostly pleural nodules or supraclavicular lymph nodes. This CDR3 contains 11 residues. The libraries were made with immunoSEQ v3. Data came from immunoSEQ multiplex PCR; TCRdb stores just in-frame clones and leaves some out. The top ten clones hold about 6.9% of a sample with about 25,000 clones, 55% to 80% of them seen once. The sequencing used tumor tissue, collected at baseline. This receptor was taken from a person between 30 and 80 years old with non-small cell lung cancer. The gene calls are TRBV21-1 and TRBJ1-4. TRBV21-1 corresponds to a pseudogene. The CDR3 DNA follows: TGTGCCAGCAGGATCAATGAAAAACTGTTTTTT. It is translated as CASRINEKLFF.